This T cell receptor beta chain was found in a study of cytomegalovirus exposure and HLA in healthy donors. Germline V CDR1 and CDR2: SEHNR, FQNEAQ (reference sequence). The CDR3 is 14 amino acids. V shed 2 bases and J 5 bases; nucleotides not matched to a gene: 2. Of note for this clone: Its specificity is unknown.

Primers for the PCR totalled 60 Vbeta and 13 Jbeta. Assay used: immunoSEQ multiplex PCR; TCRdb lists only in-frame clones, some missing. The data show some 67,000 clones, around 75% seen once. Study outcomes and limitations: Association of a missense DCLRE1C variant with TCR beta V- and J-gene trimming was reported in a later analysis. A later examination showed that TCR association rates differed by HLA locus, with DRB1 most and HLA-C fewest.

The TCR comes from a man in his fifties or sixties in good health and CMV-seropositive. Material for sequencing was PBMCs. V is TRBV7-9 and J is TRBJ2-2, with 7 positions matching TRBD2. This CDR3 is CASSLWEGTGELFF. The CDR3 nucleotides are TGTGCCAGCAGCTTATGGGAGGGTACCGGGGAGCTGTTTTTT.